What follows are 14 T cell receptor beta chains derived from one specimen sequenced in a study of T-cell memory formation after mild COVID-19 (dated by TCRdb to about 2021). The library was produced with 5' RACE. These reads were obtained on an Illumina NovaSeq 6000. TCRdb reanalyzed the raw reads on its own, using fastp at Q25 for trimming and MiXCR for clone calling, and kept in-frame beta chains. When rows share a CDR3 protein, they turn into one entry using the most common DNA and genes. The table for this sample lists roughly 400,000 distinct CDR3 sequences; roughly 24% of them were counted only once. The ten most abundant clones make up 8.5% to 9% of the sample. The source material was PBMCs or a T cell subset sorted from them (not recorded which). Receptor source: an adult woman who had mild COVID-19 (a few samples of this study predate the infection). The sample titles of this study are shuffled in the database, so cell type and time point are left out; the donor was told from shared clones.

This clonotype was seen only a few times. J is TRBJ2-5 and V is TRBV7-9, with 8 bases fitting TRBD2. The V segment lost 5 bases and the J segment 5 bases; nucleotides outside the gene matches: 10. This CDR3 has 15 amino acids. Germline V gene lookup returns CDR1 SEHNR and CDR2 FQNEAQ (reference sequence). For the CDR3, the DNA is TGTGCCAGCAGCCCCCCTGGCGGCGGGGGGGAGACCCAGTACTTC. Translated, it gives CASSPPGGGGETQYF.

The sample holds a few counts of this clonotype. The chain carries TRBV4-1 and TRBJ1-3; unclear D gene. Between the trimmed V and J ends, which lost 2 bases and 2 bases, there was a span of 10 bases. Germline assignment: CDR1 MGHRA and CDR2 YSYEKL. This CDR3 region has 15 residues. CDR3 DNA: TGCGCCAGCAGCCAAAGGGAGGGCCCTGGAAACACCATATATTTT. Amino acid sequence: CASSQREGPGNTIYF.

The sample holds a few counts of this clonotype. J is TRBJ1-2 and V is TRBV7-8; a weak D match, TRBD1 (6 bases). V was clipped by 0 bases and J by 7 bases, with 12 bases between them. The CDR3 is made up of 14 amino acids. Germline CDR1 is SGHVS and CDR2 is FQNEAQ. CDR3 sequence (DNA): TGTGCCAGCAGCTTAGCAGGGGGTGGTAGTGGCTACACCTTC. Amino acids: CASSLAGGGSGYTF.

This clonotype was counted only a few times. The chain uses TRBV7-6 and TRBJ2-6, with D possibly being TRBD1 (6 bases). Germline V gene data show CDR1 as SGHVS and CDR2 as FNYEAQ. This CDR3 has 19 amino acids. The germline V and J ends were trimmed by 5 bases and 2 bases, with 22 bases remaining between them. Here the CDR3 DNA reads TGTGCCAGCAGCGATCCCAGACAGGCCACTAAGGCTGGGGCCAACGTCCTGACTTTC. It encodes CASSDPRQATKAGANVLTF.

This clonotype appeared a few times. The chain has TRBV20-1 and TRBJ2-1; 8 positions match TRBD2. J lost 9 bases, V lost 3 bases, and 13 bases had no gene match. This CDR3 contains 15 residues. The V gene's germline CDR1 is DFQATT and CDR2 SNEGSKA (reference sequence). The DNA of the CDR3 is TGCAGTGCTAGTACTAGCGGCCGCGTCATTCGTGAGCAGTTCTTC. Protein sequence: CSASTSGRVIREQFF.

In this sample, this clonotype turned up many times. This chain links TRBV6-5 with TRBJ2-1; D remains unclear. V shed 10 bases and J shed 9 bases, with 22 bases lying between them. This CDR3 is 14 amino acids long. Germline V gene data show CDR1 as MNHEY and CDR2 as SVGAGI. The CDR3 DNA sequence: TGTGCCACCATGCTAAACGGGCAGTACGGTGAGCAGTTCTTC. Translated: CATMLNGQYGEQFF.

This chain links TRBV12-3 or TRBV12-4 with TRBJ2-3; 7 bases fit TRBD2. V dropped 6 bases and J dropped 5; count of bases not matched to a gene: 8. The CDR3 loop spans 14 amino acids. Here the CDR3 DNA reads TGTGCCAGCAGCAGCGGGATTGAGATAGATACGCAGTATTTT. This gives the protein CASSSGIEIDTQYF.

The rearrangement links TRBV6-6 to TRBJ1-4; 7 bases agree with TRBD1. CDR1 and CDR2 (germline): MNHNY, SVGAGI (reference sequence). Trimming removed 5 bases from V and 2 bases from J; junction bases left unmatched: 8. This CDR3 contains 16 residues. CDR3 bases: TGTGCCAGCAGTCACGACAGGGCGGCGACTAATGAAAAACTGTTTTTT. This encodes CASSHDRAATNEKLFF.

The chain is built from TRBV27 and TRBJ2-2, with 10 bases identical to TRBD1. The CDR3 consists of 17 residues. CDR1 is MNHEY and CDR2 is SMNVEV in the germline V gene (reference sequence). J lost 7 bases, V lost 2 bases, and 10 bases had no gene match. CDR3 nucleotide sequence: TGTGCCAGCAGTTTAGTCCAGTGGACAGGGGGGATCGGGGAGCTGTTTTTT. Translation: CASSLVQWTGGIGELFF.

The table lists this clonotype with a few counts. This chain links TRBV6-2 or TRBV6-3 with TRBJ2-1; 7 nucleotides match TRBD2. CDR3 size: 15 residues. CDR1 and CDR2 (germline): MNHEY, SVGEGT. V gave up 5 bases and J gave up 9 bases; unmatched junction bases: 13. The CDR3 loop reads CASSPGLTAPSEQFF. The CDR3, as DNA: TGTGCCAGCAGTCCGGGACTAACGGCCCCCAGTGAGCAGTTCTTC.

This clonotype has a count of ten or more. The CDR3 region is CSELRDRAYEQYF. Here the CDR3 DNA reads TGCAGCGAACTAAGGGACAGAGCCTACGAGCAGTACTTC. The chain couples TRBV29-1 to TRBJ2-7, with 7 positions matching TRBD1. Germline CDR1 and CDR2: SQVTM and ANQGSEA. Unmatched junction bases numbered 8, after V lost 7 bases and J lost 2 bases. The CDR3 loop spans 13 amino acids.

The chain carries TRBV24-1 and TRBJ1-1, with D unclear. This CDR3 has 12 amino acids. The V and J ends lost 0 bases and 9 bases respectively, with 7 bases between them. Germline V gives CDR1 KGHDR, CDR2 SFDVKD. The CDR3 bases are TGTGCCACCAGTGATTTGAAGGGAAAAGCTTTCTTT. The encoded protein is CATSDLKGKAFF.

Here the CDR3 reads CAWRPRWGQGADQPQHF. CDR3 sequence (DNA): TGTGCCTGGAGACCACGGTGGGGACAGGGGGCGGATCAGCCCCAGCATTTT. The genes are TRBV30 and TRBJ1-5; 12 nucleotides agree with TRBD1. Germline assignment: CDR1 GTSNPN and CDR2 SVGIG (reference sequence). The CDR3 is 17 amino acids. The trim removed 3 bases at V and 5 bases at J, leaving 11 bases unmatched.

The chain recombines TRBV5-1 with TRBJ2-7; 10 bases line up with TRBD1. This CDR3 is 15 amino acids long. Looked up from germline, CDR1 is SGHRS and CDR2 is YFSETQ. With 3 bases clipped from V and 5 bases from J, the junction kept 8 bases outside the gene matches. The CDR3 DNA is TGCGCCAGCAGCTCCGACAGGGGGCCTTTGGACGAGCAGTACTTC. Amino acid sequence: CASSSDRGPLDEQYF. The full variable domain, its missing parts supplied by reference TRBV5-1 and TRBJ2-7, is KAGVTQTPRYLIKTRGQQVTLSCSPISGHRSVSWYQQTPGQGLQFLFEYFSETQRNKGNFPGRFSGRQFSNSRSEMNVSTLELGDSALYLCASSSDRGPLDEQYFGPGTRLTVT.